This passage covers 27 T cell receptor beta chains from one sample sequenced in a study of blood T cell repertoires in COVID-19 (dated by TCRdb to 2019 to 2021). Library construction relied on the immunoSEQ multiplex PCR assay. The source is immuneACCESS, and TCRdb retained only in-frame sequences with V and J called. Part of the clones is not carried over; for the studies checked, unresolved V genes explain less than half of this, and the remainder is unexplained. The sample table records about 150,000 clones; around four fifths of these occur just once. The ten largest clones add up to around 3.5% of the sample. The material sequenced was peripheral blood. The receptors derive from a woman aged 80 or over with acute or convalescent COVID-19.

This clone was detected only a few times. This chain connects TRBV19 to TRBJ1-2, with 8 bases matching TRBD1. The CDR3 is 15 residues long. The germline V gene encodes CDR1 LNHDA and CDR2 SQIVND (reference sequence). V lost 6 bases, J lost 2 bases, and 8 bases stayed unmatched. The CDR3 is CASSLPQGENYGYTF. CDR3 in DNA: TGTGCCAGTAGCCTACCACAGGGGGAGAACTATGGCTACACCTTC.

Of note for this clone: The same CDR3 arises from other DNA sequences in this sample as well. The chain uses TRBV7-8 and TRBJ1-1, with D perhaps matching TRBD1 (6 bases). Between the trimmed V and J ends, which lost 0 bases and 4 bases, there was a span of 9 bases. Germline-derived CDR1 and CDR2 are SGHVS and FQNEAQ. This CDR3 comprises 14 residues. For the CDR3, the DNA is TGTGCCAGCAGCTTAGCTACAGGGAGCACTGAAGCTTTCTTT. It yields the protein CASSLATGSTEAFF.

V is TRBV5-8 and J is TRBJ2-7; D perhaps matches TRBD1 (6 bases). The CDR3 runs 14 residues. Between the trimmed V and J ends, which lost 3 bases and 2 bases, there was a span of 12 bases. CDR1 SGHTS and CDR2 YDEGEE come from the germline V gene. In nucleotides, the CDR3 is TGTGCCAGCAGCTCCGGGACATTGGCCTACGAGCAGTACTTC. This codes for CASSSGTLAYEQYF.

The chain has TRBV19 and TRBJ2-7, with 10 bases identical to TRBD1. CDR3 length: 15 amino acids. V lost 6 bases, J lost 1 base, and 6 bases stayed unmatched. The germline V gene has CDR1 LNHDA and CDR2 SQIVND (reference sequence). The CDR3 DNA sequence: TGTGCCAGTAGGCCCGGGACAGGGGATTCCTACGAGCAGTACTTC. As protein: CASRPGTGDSYEQYF.

The rearrangement links TRBV2 to TRBJ2-3; D may be TRBD2 (6 bases). V was trimmed by 10 bases and J by 2 bases, leaving 16 bases between them. Germline V gene sequence: CDR1 SNHLY, CDR2 FYNNEI. The CDR3 covers 14 residues. The CDR3, as DNA: TGTGCCACCAAAGGGCGGGGCCCCACAGATACGCAGTATTTT. As protein: CATKGRGPTDTQYF.

The genes are TRBV9 and TRBJ2-7; D perhaps matches TRBD2 (6 bases). The CDR3 consists of 14 residues. Germline CDR1 is SGDLS and CDR2 is YYNGEE. V dropped 0 bases and J dropped 0 bases, with 7 bases sitting between them. CDR3 amino acids: CASSVGGDSYEQYF. DNA for the CDR3: TGTGCCAGCAGCGTAGGGGGGGACTCCTACGAGCAGTACTTC.

The chain recombines TRBV18 with TRBJ1-1; D is uncertain. CDR1 and CDR2 from the germline V gene are KGHSH and LQKENI. Trimming shortened V by 6 bases and J by 7 bases, and 12 bases separated the two germline ends. CDR3 length equals 12 residues. This CDR3 reads CASSTDGGEAFF. In DNA, the CDR3 is TGTGCCAGCTCCACCGACGGAGGTGAAGCTTTCTTT.

The J gene is TRBJ2-7, the V gene TRBV7-9; tentatively, D is TRBD2 (5 bases). Trimming stripped 0 bases from V and 8 bases from J, with 8 bases between. This CDR3 has 12 amino acids. Per germline, CDR1 SEHNR and CDR2 FQNEAQ (reference sequence). CDR3 amino acids: CASSLAGRKQYF. Written as DNA, the CDR3 is TGTGCCAGCAGCTTAGCGGGGAGAAAGCAGTACTTC. The full variable domain, with the rest looked up from reference TRBV7-9 and TRBJ2-7, is DTGVSQNPRHKITKRGQNVTFRCDPISEHNRLYWYRQTLGQGPEFLTYFQNEAQLEKSRLLSDRFSAERPKGSFSTLEIQRTEQGDSAMYLCASSLAGRKQYFGPGTRLTVT.

The V gene is TRBV19, the J gene TRBJ1-4, with 7 nucleotides matching TRBD1. Trimming removed 3 bases from V and 7 bases from J; junction bases left unmatched: 5. CDR1 is LNHDA, CDR2 SQIVND, per germline (reference sequence). The CDR3 totals 14 residues. The CDR3 sequence: CASSIGRGREKLFF. Written as DNA, the CDR3 is TGTGCCAGTAGTATCGGGAGGGGGCGTGAAAAACTGTTTTTT.

The rearrangement uses TRBV28 and TRBJ1-4, with D tentatively TRBD1 (6 bases). The CDR3 length is 16 residues. Germline V gives CDR1 MDHEN, CDR2 SYDVKM. V lost 3 bases and J 2 bases, leaving 13 bases between the germline ends. As DNA, the CDR3 is TGTGCCAGCAGTTTGCAGGGGTTTAGCACTAATGAAAAACTGTTTTTT. As protein: CASSLQGFSTNEKLFF.

The chain uses TRBV27 and TRBJ2-3, with 7 positions matching TRBD2. Trimming cost V 3 bases and J 2 bases; bases outside gene matches: 5. This CDR3 is built from 15 residues. The germline CDR1 and CDR2 sequences are MNHEY and SMNVEV (reference sequence). The CDR3 here is CASSFFGGFTDTQYF. The CDR3 coding sequence is TGTGCCAGCAGTTTCTTCGGGGGGTTCACAGATACGCAGTATTTT.

V and J are TRBV9 and TRBJ2-2; 7 nucleotides agree with TRBD2. Germline trimming cut 0 bases from V and 3 bases from J; bases unmatched to any gene: 5. CDR1 is SGDLS and CDR2 is YYNGEE in the germline V gene. This CDR3 has 16 residues. The CDR3 bases are TGTGCCAGCAGCGTAGCGGGGGGAAGCGACACCGGGGAGCTGTTTTTT. Protein: CASSVAGGSDTGELFF.

The chain recombines TRBV2 with TRBJ2-1; D is unclear. The ends were cut back, 7 bases at V and 8 bases at J, with 6 bases in the middle. There are 10 residues in the CDR3. Germline assignment: CDR1 SNHLY and CDR2 FYNNEI. The DNA of the CDR3 is TGTGCCAGCAATCTCCATGAGCAGTTCTTC. It encodes CASNLHEQFF.

The CDR3 DNA reads as TGTGCCAGCAGGACAGAGGACTCCTACGAGCAGTACTTC. It yields the protein CASRTEDSYEQYF. The rearrangement links TRBV2 to TRBJ2-7; tentatively, D is TRBD1 (5 bases). Germline-derived CDR1 and CDR2 are SNHLY and FYNNEI. The CDR3 contains 13 residues. With 6 bases removed from V and 0 bases from J, the gap between germline ends came to 9 bases.

The chain couples TRBV9 to TRBJ1-1; 8 positions match TRBD1. Trimming took 0 bases from V and 6 from J; bases not matched to a gene: 10. Germline CDR1 and CDR2: SGDLS and YYNGEE. This CDR3 is built from 16 residues. CDR3 amino acids: CASSVDLTGVFAEAFF. The CDR3, as DNA: TGTGCCAGCAGCGTAGATCTGACAGGGGTTTTCGCTGAAGCTTTCTTT.

The chain couples TRBV10-3 to TRBJ1-2, with 7 bases that match TRBD1. This CDR3 contains 15 residues. V shed 6 bases and J 3 bases; nucleotides not matched to a gene: 10. Germline V gene lookup returns CDR1 ENHRY and CDR2 SYGVKD. The CDR3 DNA follows: TGTGCCATCAGACCTAACAGGGGCCAAGACTATGGCTACACCTTC. Amino acid sequence: CAIRPNRGQDYGYTF.

The chain joins TRBV10-3 to TRBJ2-2, with a weak D call TRBD1 (6 bases). Trimming cost V 9 bases and J 5 bases, with 10 bases left between them. Germline values: CDR1 ENHRY, CDR2 SYGVKD. CDR3 size: 12 residues. CDR3 sequence (DNA): TGTGCCATGGCAGGGGTTACCGGGGAGCTGTTTTTT. Amino acids: CAMAGVTGELFF.

The chain combines TRBV10-3 with TRBJ2-3, with TRBD1 matching 8 bases. Losses at the gene ends were 2 bases for V and 2 bases for J; bases not matched to a gene: 3. The germline V gene has CDR1 ENHRY and CDR2 SYGVKD. This CDR3 comprises 15 residues. The CDR3 region is CAISEGQGVTDTQYF. The CDR3, as DNA: TGTGCCATCAGTGAGGGACAGGGTGTCACAGATACGCAGTATTTT.

The V and J genes are TRBV10-3 and TRBJ1-1, with a possible D match to TRBD1 (5 bases). Germline loops: CDR1 ENHRY, CDR2 SYGVKD. The CDR3 is made up of 16 amino acids. The V gene lost 6 bases and the J gene lost 1 base, with 18 bases spanning the gap. For the CDR3, the DNA is TGTGCCATCAGGCCCCGACATGGGGGGGAGAACACTGAAGCTTTCTTT. This sequence encodes CAIRPRHGGENTEAFF.

This clone was observed once. This sequence joins TRBV29-1 and TRBJ2-1; 8 bases align to TRBD1. CDR3 size: 15 residues. V shed 1 base and J 7 bases; nucleotides not matched to a gene: 9. Germline V gene sequence: CDR1 SQVTM, CDR2 ANQGSEA. The CDR3 nucleotides are TGCAGCGTTGAAGGGGCCAGGGGGCGGAGAAATGAGCAGTTCTTC. Protein: CSVEGARGRRNEQFF.

This chain joins TRBV4-3 and TRBJ2-3; 11 positions agree with TRBD2. CDR1 and CDR2 from the germline V gene are LGHNA and YSLEER. CDR3 length: 16 residues. V lost 4 bases, J lost 3 bases, and 6 bases stayed unmatched. As DNA, the CDR3 is TGCGCCAGCAGCCGTGGGACTAGCGGTGGGACAGATACGCAGTATTTT. Amino acids: CASSRGTSGGTDTQYF.

In its sample, this clone was seen once. The chain couples TRBV3-1 (or the pseudogene TRBV3-2) to TRBJ2-1; the match to TRBD2 covers 16 bases. The germline gives CDR1 LGHDT, CDR2 YNNKEL (reference sequence). The ends lost 3 bases at V and 9 bases at J; junction bases unmatched: 11. CDR3 length equals 18 residues. CDR3 amino acids: CASSHGTSGGAYDGEQFF. CDR3 nucleotides: TGTGCCAGCAGCCATGGGACTAGCGGGGGGGCTTATGACGGTGAGCAGTTCTTC.

The chain uses TRBV4-3 and TRBJ1-2, with a possible D match to TRBD1 (6 bases). Deletions cut 0 bases from V and 4 bases from J, with 12 bases between. CDR3 length: 15 residues. In germline, CDR1 is LGHNA, CDR2 YSLEER. Written as DNA, the CDR3 is TGCGCCAGCAGCCAAGAATTTCCCAGGGGCTATGGCTACACCTTC. Translation: CASSQEFPRGYGYTF.

Remarks on this clone: At the DNA level, this CDR3 is encoded by other sequences in the same sample as well. The gene calls are TRBV12-5 and TRBJ1-3, with 7 bases lining up with TRBD1. CDR3 length: 14 residues. The V and J ends lost 6 bases and 0 bases, in that order; junction bases with no gene match: 2. The germline CDR1 and CDR2 sequences are LGHNT and FRNRAP. CDR3 region: CASGTGSSGNTIYF. DNA of the CDR3: TGTGCTAGTGGGACAGGGAGCTCTGGAAACACCATATATTTT.

The J gene is TRBJ2-2, the V gene TRBV6-5; no clear D gene. Germline V gene sequence: CDR1 MNHEY, CDR2 SVGAGI. CDR3 length: 15 residues. V lost 5 bases and J lost 0, with 10 bases in between. The CDR3 protein is CASSRLSSNTGELFF. CDR3 nucleotide sequence: TGTGCCAGCAGTAGACTTAGCTCGAACACCGGGGAGCTGTTTTTT.

A single count supports this clone. The chain combines TRBV6-1 with TRBJ2-7; 9 positions match TRBD1. CDR1 is MNHNS and CDR2 is SASEGT in the germline V gene. Trimming removed 0 bases from V and 1 base from J; junction bases left unmatched: 7. The CDR3 runs to 17 residues. CDR3 sequence reads: CASSEALTGGGSYEQYF. CDR3 bases: TGTGCCAGCAGTGAAGCCCTGACAGGGGGTGGGTCCTACGAGCAGTACTTC.

V is TRBV27 and J is TRBJ2-2; tentative D call: TRBD1 (6 bases). The CDR3 consists of 14 residues. Trimming shortened V by 2 bases and J by 8 bases, and 12 bases separated the two germline ends. Germline lookup yields CDR1 MNHEY and CDR2 SMNVEV (reference sequence). The CDR3 loop is CASSLVGASGELFF. The CDR3 DNA follows: TGTGCCAGCAGTTTAGTGGGGGCTTCTGGGGAGCTGTTTTTT.